This T cell receptor beta chain was captured in a study of CD8+ T cells in alopecia areata. The overall study: The tofacitinib course ran for 6 to 18 months and was followed by 6 months off drug. Study findings and constraints: Uncertainty about whether baseline CD8+ expansion is linked to response remains, with one nonresponder.

Germline loops: CDR1 GTSNPN, CDR2 SVGIG (reference sequence). Trimming removed 4 bases from V and 8 bases from J, with 11 bases in between. The CDR3 has 11 residues. Treatment specified: oral pan-JAK inhibitor, 5-10 mg twice daily. Details on this clone: The antigen is not known.

Once RNA had been extracted, it was reverse transcribed into cDNA to act as the sequencing template. Sequencing was performed with immunoSEQ multiplex PCR; in TCRdb, only in-frame clones are kept and a portion is missing. The table shows roughly 46,000 clones, with under 70% occurring only once. The chain joins TRBV30 to TRBJ1-2; D gene uncertain. This receptor was taken from a human donor with alopecia areata. Sequenced here: CD8+ T cells sorted from blood, sampled at week 4, from a patient treated with tofacitinib. In nucleotides, the CDR3 is TGTGCCTGGATTCACAAAGGCGGCTACACCTTC. Protein product: CAWIHKGGYTF.